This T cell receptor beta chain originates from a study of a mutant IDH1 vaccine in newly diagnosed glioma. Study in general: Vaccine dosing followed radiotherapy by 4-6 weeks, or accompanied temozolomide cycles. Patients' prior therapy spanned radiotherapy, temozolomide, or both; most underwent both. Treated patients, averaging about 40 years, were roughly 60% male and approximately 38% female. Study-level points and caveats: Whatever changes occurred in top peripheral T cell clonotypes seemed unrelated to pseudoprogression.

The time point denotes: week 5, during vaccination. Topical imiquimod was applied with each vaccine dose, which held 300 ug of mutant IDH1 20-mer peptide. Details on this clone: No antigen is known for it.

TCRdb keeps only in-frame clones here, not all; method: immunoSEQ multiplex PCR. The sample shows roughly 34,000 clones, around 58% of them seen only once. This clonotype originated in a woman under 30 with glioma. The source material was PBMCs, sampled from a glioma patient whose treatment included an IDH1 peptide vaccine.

The CDR3 loop is CASTKVGQIYGYTF. CDR3 DNA: TGTGCCAGCACCAAAGTGGGACAGATCTATGGCTACACCTTC. The gene calls are TRBV6-6 and TRBJ1-2, with 7 bases fitting TRBD1. V lost 7 bases to trimming and J lost 4 bases; unmatched junction nucleotides: 9. The CDR3 covers 14 residues. Germline V lookup: CDR1 MNHNY, CDR2 SVGAGI (reference sequence).